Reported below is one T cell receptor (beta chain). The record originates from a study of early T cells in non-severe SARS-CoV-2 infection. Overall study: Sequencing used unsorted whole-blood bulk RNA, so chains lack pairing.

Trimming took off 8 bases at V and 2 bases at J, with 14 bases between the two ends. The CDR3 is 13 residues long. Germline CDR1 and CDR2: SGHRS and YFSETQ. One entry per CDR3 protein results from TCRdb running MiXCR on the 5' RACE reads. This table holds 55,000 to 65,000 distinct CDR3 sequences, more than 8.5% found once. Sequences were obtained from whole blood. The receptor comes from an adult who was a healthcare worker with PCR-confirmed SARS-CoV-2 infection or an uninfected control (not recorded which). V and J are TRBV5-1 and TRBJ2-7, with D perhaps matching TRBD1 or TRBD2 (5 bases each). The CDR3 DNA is TGCGCCAGTGGGGACCCTGGAACCTACGAGCAGTACTTC. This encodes CASGDPGTYEQYF. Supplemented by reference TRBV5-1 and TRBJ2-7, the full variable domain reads KAGVTQTPRYLIKTRGQQVTLSCSPISGHRSVSWYQQTPGQGLQFLFEYFSETQRNKGNFPGRFSGRQFSNSRSEMNVSTLELGDSALYLCASGDPGTYEQYFGPGTRLTVT.